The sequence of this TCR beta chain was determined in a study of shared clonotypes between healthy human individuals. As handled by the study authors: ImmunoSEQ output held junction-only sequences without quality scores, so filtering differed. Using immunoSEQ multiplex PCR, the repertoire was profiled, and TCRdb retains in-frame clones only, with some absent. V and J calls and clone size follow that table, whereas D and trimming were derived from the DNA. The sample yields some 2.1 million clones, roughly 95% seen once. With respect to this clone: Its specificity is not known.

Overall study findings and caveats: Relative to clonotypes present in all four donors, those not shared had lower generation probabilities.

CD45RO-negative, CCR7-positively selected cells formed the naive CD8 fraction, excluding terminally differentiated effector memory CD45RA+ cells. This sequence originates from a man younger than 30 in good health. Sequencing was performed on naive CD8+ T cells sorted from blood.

The chain's CDR3 is CASSQDIAGGPDEQYF. CDR3 coding DNA: TGCGCCAGCAGCCAAGACATAGCGGGAGGGCCCGACGAGCAGTACTTC. This chain links TRBV4-1 with TRBJ2-7; TRBD2 matches at 11 bases. This CDR3 has 16 amino acids. J was trimmed by 5 bases and V by 0 bases; bases with no gene match: 6. Germline CDR1 and CDR2: MGHRA and YSYEKL.